The clone carrying this T cell receptor beta chain was picked up many times. Antigen unknown. Other DNA sequences in the same sample also yield this CDR3. The data derive from a study of T cell responses to AZD1222 COVID-19 vaccine. The repertoire was sequenced with immunoSEQ multiplex PCR; TCRdb's copy has only in-frame clones and lacks some. The sample carries approximately 140,000 clones, over 80% recorded once. Findings and caveats of the study: Among spike-specific TCRs, nearly half reportedly target unmutated variant regions. Following two doses of AZD1222, Spike-specific TCR breadth and depth rose.

This TCR was recovered from an adult in good health. The sequencing here drew on peripheral blood, taken on day 0 of MenACWY control vaccination.

The chain's CDR3 is CASSVGENTEAFF. Here the CDR3 DNA reads TGTGCCAGCAGTGTAGGAGAGAACACTGAAGCTTTCTTT. The genes are TRBV2 and TRBJ1-1; no definite D call. The CDR3 runs to 13 residues. CDR1 and CDR2 (germline): SNHLY, FYNNEI. The V and J ends lost 4 bases and 1 base respectively, with 7 bases between them.